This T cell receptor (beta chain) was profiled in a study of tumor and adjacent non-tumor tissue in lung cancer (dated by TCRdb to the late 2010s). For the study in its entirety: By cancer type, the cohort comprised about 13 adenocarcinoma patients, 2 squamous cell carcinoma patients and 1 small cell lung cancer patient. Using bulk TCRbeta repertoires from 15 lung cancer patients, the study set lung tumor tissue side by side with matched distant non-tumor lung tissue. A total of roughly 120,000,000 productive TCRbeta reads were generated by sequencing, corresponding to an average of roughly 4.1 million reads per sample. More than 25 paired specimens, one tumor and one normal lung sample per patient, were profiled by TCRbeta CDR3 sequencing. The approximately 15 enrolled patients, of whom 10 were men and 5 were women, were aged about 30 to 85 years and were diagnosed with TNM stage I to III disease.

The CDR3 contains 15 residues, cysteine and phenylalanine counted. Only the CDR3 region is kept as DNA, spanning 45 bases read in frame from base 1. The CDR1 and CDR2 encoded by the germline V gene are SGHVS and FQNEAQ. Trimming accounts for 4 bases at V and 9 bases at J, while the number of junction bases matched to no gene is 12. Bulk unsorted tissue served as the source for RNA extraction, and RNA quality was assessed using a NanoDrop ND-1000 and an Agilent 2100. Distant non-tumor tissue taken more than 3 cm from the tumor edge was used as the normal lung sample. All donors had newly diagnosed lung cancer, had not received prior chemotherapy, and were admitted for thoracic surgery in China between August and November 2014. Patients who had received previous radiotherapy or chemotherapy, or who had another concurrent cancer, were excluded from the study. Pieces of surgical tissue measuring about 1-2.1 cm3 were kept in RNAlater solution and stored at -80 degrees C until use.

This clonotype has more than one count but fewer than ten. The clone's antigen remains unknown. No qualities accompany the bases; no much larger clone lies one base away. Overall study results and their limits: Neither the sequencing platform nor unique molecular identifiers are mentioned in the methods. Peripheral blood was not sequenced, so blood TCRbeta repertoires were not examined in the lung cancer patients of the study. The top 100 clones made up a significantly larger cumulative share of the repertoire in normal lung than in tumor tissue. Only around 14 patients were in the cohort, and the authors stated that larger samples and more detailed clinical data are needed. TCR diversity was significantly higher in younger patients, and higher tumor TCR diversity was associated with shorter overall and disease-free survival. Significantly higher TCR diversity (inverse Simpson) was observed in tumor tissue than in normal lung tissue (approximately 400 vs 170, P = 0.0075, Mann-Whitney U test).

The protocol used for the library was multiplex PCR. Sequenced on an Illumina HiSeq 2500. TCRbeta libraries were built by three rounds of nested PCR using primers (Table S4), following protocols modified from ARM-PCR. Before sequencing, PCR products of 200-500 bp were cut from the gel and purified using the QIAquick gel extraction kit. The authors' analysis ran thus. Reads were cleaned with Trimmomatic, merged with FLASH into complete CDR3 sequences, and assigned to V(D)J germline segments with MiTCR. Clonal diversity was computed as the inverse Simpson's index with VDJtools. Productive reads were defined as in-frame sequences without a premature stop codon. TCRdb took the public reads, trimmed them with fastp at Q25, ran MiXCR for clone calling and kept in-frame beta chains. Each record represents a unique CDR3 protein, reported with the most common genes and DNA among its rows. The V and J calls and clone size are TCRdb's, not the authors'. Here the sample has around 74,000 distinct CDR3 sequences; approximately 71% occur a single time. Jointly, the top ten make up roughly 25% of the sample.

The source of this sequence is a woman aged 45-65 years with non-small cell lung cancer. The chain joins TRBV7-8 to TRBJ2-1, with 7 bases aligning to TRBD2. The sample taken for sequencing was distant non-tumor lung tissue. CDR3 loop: CASSSFFAGDFEQFF. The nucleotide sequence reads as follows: TGTGCCAGCAGCTCCTTCTTTGCGGGAGATTTTGAGCAGTTCTTC.